The 18 T cell receptor beta chains presented below share a single source sample, sequenced in a study of cytomegalovirus exposure and HLA in healthy donors. Assay: immunoSEQ multiplex PCR; the TCRdb copy retains only in-frame clones and omits some. This sample has 190,000 or so clones; roughly 80% occur once, and the top ten carry about 3%. The sample comprised PBMCs. The source is a woman in her late teens or twenties in good health and CMV-seropositive.

A single count supports this clone. The chain has TRBV7-8 and TRBJ1-5, with D maybe TRBD1 (5 bases). Trimming took off 5 bases at V and 6 bases at J, with 23 bases between the two ends. In germline, CDR1 is SGHVS, CDR2 FQNEAQ. This CDR3 region has 17 residues. CDR3 nucleotide sequence: TGTGCCAGCAGCCAAGTGCGGGGGAAACCCAAAATTCAGCCCCAGCATTTT. It specifies CASSQVRGKPKIQPQHF.

This clone has a handful of counts. The genes are TRBV15 and TRBJ2-3; a weak D match, TRBD2 (6 bases). V was shortened by 6 bases and J by 2 bases, with 12 bases between the two germline ends. The CDR3 covers 14 residues. Looked up from germline, CDR1 is LNHNV and CDR2 is YYDKDF (reference sequence). CDR3 DNA: TGTGCCACCAGAAGGGCGGGATCCACAGATACGCAGTATTTT. This codes for CATRRAGSTDTQYF.

The chain carries TRBV7-2 and TRBJ2-7, with D tentatively TRBD2 (5 bases). Germline V lookup: CDR1 SGHTA, CDR2 FQGNSA. V dropped 5 bases and J dropped 7 bases, with 18 bases sitting between them. The CDR3 has 14 amino acids. The CDR3: CASSPTPPPGEQYF. CDR3 sequence (DNA): TGTGCCAGCAGCCCTACGCCTCCTCCGGGGGAGCAGTACTTC.

This sequence joins TRBV5-6 and TRBJ2-7; weak D call: TRBD2 (7 bases). Germline assignment: CDR1 SGHDT and CDR2 YYEEEE. The V end lost 0 bases, the J end lost 5 bases, and 12 bases lay between the germline ends. CDR3 length equals 14 residues. CDR3 loop: CASSLAGGFNEQYF. The DNA of the CDR3 is TGTGCCAGCAGCTTGGCGGGGGGCTTTAACGAGCAGTACTTC.

This CDR3 is CASSRPGAGINQPQHF. The CDR3 DNA reads TGTGCCAGCAGCCGCCCGGGTGCGGGGATCAATCAGCCCCAGCATTTT. The chain is built from TRBV2 and TRBJ1-5; no definite D call. Between the trimmed V and J ends, which lost 6 bases and 3 bases, there was a span of 18 bases. The CDR3 contains 16 residues. The germline CDR1 and CDR2 sequences are SNHLY and FYNNEI.

The gene calls are TRBV7-6 and TRBJ1-1; D gene ambiguous. Germline V gives CDR1 SGHVS, CDR2 FNYEAQ. Trimming removed 1 base from V and 1 base from J, with 19 bases in between. This CDR3 is 18 amino acids long. CDR3 bases: TGTGCCAGCAGCTTAGGGGCGGCGGAGGGTCTGGGGAACACTGAAGCTTTCTTT. Its translation: CASSLGAAEGLGNTEAFF.

This sequence joins TRBV10-3 and TRBJ1-5; 8 nucleotides agree with TRBD1. Trimming at V came to 5 bases and at J to 6 bases, leaving 9 bases not matched to a gene. The CDR3 extends over 15 amino acids. The germline V gene has CDR1 ENHRY and CDR2 SYGVKD. CDR3 bases: TGTGCCATCAGTCAAAAAGATACAGGGGGTCAGCCCCAGCATTTT. Translating gives CAISQKDTGGQPQHF.

V and J are TRBV27 and TRBJ2-7, with 11 bases identical to TRBD1. Germline loops: CDR1 MNHEY, CDR2 SMNVEV (reference sequence). The CDR3 spans 16 residues. J lost 3 bases, V lost 8 bases, and 12 bases had no gene match. For the CDR3, the DNA is TGTGCCAGCTCCGATACCCCCGGGACAGGGGGCTACGAGCAGTACTTC. Its protein is CASSDTPGTGGYEQYF.

This clone showed up just a few times. This chain joins TRBV10-1 and TRBJ2-7; a possible D gene is TRBD1 (5 bases). The CDR3 has 18 amino acids. The germline V gene has CDR1 WNHNN and CDR2 SYGVQD (reference sequence). Trimming pared 7 bases from V and 2 bases from J, leaving 27 bases between. The CDR3 region is CASIKPSCMQGLTYEQYF. DNA of the CDR3: TGCGCCAGCATCAAACCCTCGTGTATGCAGGGCCTAACCTACGAGCAGTACTTC.

The chain links TRBV9 to TRBJ1-1; 8 nucleotides match TRBD1. This CDR3 contains 15 residues. The V gene's germline CDR1 is SGDLS and CDR2 YYNGEE. Trimming at V came to 0 bases and at J to 4 bases, leaving 5 bases not matched to a gene. The CDR3 DNA follows: TGTGCCAGCAGCGTAGGACAGGGGACGAGCACTGAAGCTTTCTTT. Its protein is CASSVGQGTSTEAFF.

The V and J genes are TRBV7-7 and TRBJ2-1; 8 bases fit TRBD1. Germline V gene sequence: CDR1 SSHAT, CDR2 FNYEAQ (reference sequence). The CDR3 is 15 residues long. With 5 bases clipped from V and 4 bases from J, the junction kept 7 bases outside the gene matches. The DNA of the CDR3 is TGTGCCAGCAGCCTAGACAGGGGAGAATACAATGAGCAGTTCTTC. Its translation: CASSLDRGEYNEQFF.

V gene TRBV5-1 combines with J gene TRBJ1-1, with TRBD1 identical over 7 bases. Germline V gives CDR1 SGHRS, CDR2 YFSETQ. The junction had 8 bases not matched to a gene; V was cut back by 1 base and J by 2 bases. The CDR3 spans 16 residues. The CDR3, as DNA: TGCGCCAGCAGCTTGCGATACAGGGGCCAAAACACTGAAGCTTTCTTT. Protein: CASSLRYRGQNTEAFF.

The chain uses TRBV6-5 and TRBJ1-1, with D uncertain. Germline CDR1 MNHEY, CDR2 SVGAGI. This CDR3 comprises 12 residues. V gave up 4 bases and J gave up 5 bases, with 8 bases separating them. The CDR3 reads CASSFGWTEAFF. CDR3 nucleotide sequence: TGTGCCAGCAGTTTCGGGTGGACTGAAGCTTTCTTT.

The chain employs TRBV5-1 and TRBJ1-1; 8 bases match TRBD1. Trimming took 4 bases from V and 2 from J; bases not matched to a gene: 10. This CDR3 has 16 amino acids. Germline V CDR1 and CDR2: SGHRS, YFSETQ. This CDR3 is CASSLPGTGTNTEAFF. CDR3 nucleotide sequence: TGCGCCAGCAGCCTACCTGGGACAGGAACAAACACTGAAGCTTTCTTT.

The rearrangement links TRBV10-3 to TRBJ2-7, with TRBD1 identical over 9 bases. The germline gives CDR1 ENHRY, CDR2 SYGVKD. The V segment lost 7 bases and the J segment 5 bases; nucleotides outside the gene matches: 9. The CDR3 loop spans 14 amino acids. CDR3 residues: CAINSGTGYHEQYF. The CDR3 nucleotides are TGTGCCATCAATTCCGGGACAGGGTACCACGAGCAGTACTTC.

This clone came up once. The chain's CDR3 is CASSFRQAQNTEAFF. The CDR3 bases are TGTGCCAGCAGCTTCCGACAGGCGCAGAACACTGAAGCTTTCTTT. This rearrangement joins TRBV7-9 to TRBJ1-1, with TRBD1 as a possible D gene (6 bases). Germline CDR1 and CDR2: SEHNR and FQNEAQ (reference sequence). This CDR3 has 15 amino acids. Trimming took off 3 bases at V and 1 base at J, with 12 bases between the two ends.

This clone was detected once. The rearrangement uses TRBV10-1 and TRBJ1-1, with a weak D call TRBD1 (6 bases). V was trimmed by 7 bases and J by 2 bases, leaving 14 bases between them. The germline gives CDR1 WNHNN, CDR2 SYGVQD (reference sequence). The CDR3 is 14 amino acids. CDR3 sequence: CASTRTARNTEAFF. DNA for the CDR3: TGCGCCAGCACACGGACAGCTCGTAACACTGAAGCTTTCTTT.

This clone was counted between two and nine times. The V and J genes are TRBV19 and TRBJ2-7; weak D call: TRBD2 (6 bases). Trimming removed 3 bases from V and 0 bases from J, with 9 bases in between. This CDR3 has 14 residues. Germline CDR1 reads LNHDA; CDR2 reads SQIVND (reference sequence). In DNA form, the CDR3 reads TGTGCCAGTAGTATGCGGGGTAGCTCCTACGAGCAGTACTTC. It specifies CASSMRGSSYEQYF.